These 14 T cell receptor beta chains came from one sample sequenced in a study of Graves' ophthalmopathy and Graves' hyperthyroidism. Researchers took RNA transcripts and amplified TCR beta CDR3 regions from them. HTBI primers were used in a first-round RT-PCR, which preceded a second-round multiplex PCR. TCRdb ran MiXCR on the multiplex PCR reads and lists one entry per CDR3 protein. Among roughly 500,000 distinct CDR3 sequences listed, around 15% were seen once. Sequenced sample: blood. Receptors were obtained from a woman aged 25-40 years with Graves' ophthalmopathy.

In its sample, this clonotype was seen many times. The V and J genes are TRBV20-1 and TRBJ2-2, with D uncertain. The CDR3 totals 13 residues. The V gene lost 5 bases and the J gene lost 5 bases, with 12 bases spanning the gap. The germline gives CDR1 DFQATT, CDR2 SNEGSKA (reference sequence). This CDR3 is CSAAPMTTGELFF. As DNA, the CDR3 is TGCAGTGCTGCCCCAATGACGACCGGGGAGCTGTTTTTT.

This clonotype was counted at least ten times. The chain is built from TRBV29-1 and TRBJ2-2; D may be TRBD2 (5 bases). Germline V gene data show CDR1 as SQVTM and CDR2 as ANQGSEA. The germline V and J ends were trimmed by 5 bases and 3 bases, with 7 bases remaining between them. The CDR3 has 12 amino acids. CDR3 nucleotides: TGCAGCGTTTTGGAGGACACCGGGGAGCTGTTTTTT. Amino acids: CSVLEDTGELFF.

With regard to this clonotype: This may come from a read error, since a much larger clone is one base off. The V call is TRBV2, the J call TRBJ1-2, with D possibly matching TRBD1 (6 bases). This CDR3 has 18 residues. Germline loops: CDR1 SNHLY, CDR2 FYNNEI. The CDR3 here is CASSVLSDSSLTMGGFTF. The CDR3 nucleotides read TGTGCCAGCAGTGTCCTATCGGACAGTTCTTTAACGATGGGGGGCTTCACCTTC.

This clonotype has ten or more counts. The J gene is TRBJ2-7, the V gene TRBV5-6, with D maybe TRBD1 (5 bases). The CDR3 is 14 residues long. CDR1 is SGHDT and CDR2 is YYEEEE in the germline V gene. With 6 bases removed from V and 0 bases from J, the gap between germline ends came to 13 bases. The CDR3 DNA reads as TGTGCCAGCATCAGTGCGGACACCTCCTACGAGCAGTACTTC. This translates into CASISADTSYEQYF.

This clonotype was detected a few times. The V and J genes are TRBV4-2 and TRBJ2-2; the D gene could be TRBD1 or TRBD2 (5 bases each). V lost 4 bases and J lost 2, with 11 bases in between. The CDR3 is 15 amino acids. Germline V gives CDR1 LGHNA, CDR2 YNFKEQ. DNA for the CDR3: TGTGCCAGCAGCCCCGAGGGGAAAAACACCGGGGAGCTGTTTTTT. This gives the protein CASSPEGKNTGELFF.

This clonotype was found many times. The gene calls are TRBV20-1 and TRBJ2-2, with no clear D. Germline CDR1 is DFQATT and CDR2 is SNEGSKA (reference sequence). This CDR3 has 12 residues. Trimming removed 1 base from V and 7 bases from J, with 7 bases in between. The CDR3 loop is CSARGSDGELFF. The CDR3 nucleotides are TGCAGTGCTAGAGGGTCGGACGGGGAGCTGTTTTTT.

This clonotype has a count of ten or more. CDR3 sequence reads: CASSFYAGEDEQYF. The CDR3 region has the DNA TGCGCCAGCAGCTTCTACGCGGGAGAGGACGAGCAGTACTTC. V is TRBV5-1 and J is TRBJ2-7, with TRBD2 matching 7 bases. There are 14 residues in the CDR3. Germline CDR1 is SGHRS and CDR2 is YFSETQ. V shed 2 bases, J shed 5 bases, and the junction held 7 bases outside the gene matches.

This clonotype was observed many times. The J gene is TRBJ1-1, the V gene TRBV3-1; 7 bases are shared with TRBD1. The CDR3 totals 14 residues. The germline gives CDR1 LGHDT, CDR2 YNNKEL (reference sequence). The ends lost 5 bases at V and 0 bases at J; junction bases unmatched: 3. DNA for the CDR3: TGTGCCAGCAGCTACAGGGGTATGAACACTGAAGCTTTCTTT. Protein: CASSYRGMNTEAFF.

This clonotype was seen repeatedly, ten times or more. The V call is TRBV4-1, the J call TRBJ2-7, with D perhaps TRBD1 or TRBD2 (5 bases each). Looked up from germline, CDR1 is MGHRA and CDR2 is YSYEKL. The V and J ends lost 3 bases and 6 bases respectively, with 24 bases between them. The CDR3 has 17 residues. The DNA for the CDR3 is TGCGCCAGCAGCCAGTCAGTGGGGCAGGGAGTACTTCGCGAGCAGTACTTC. Amino acids: CASSQSVGQGVLREQYF.

This clonotype was recorded at least ten times. The rearrangement uses TRBV7-6 and TRBJ2-2; no firm D call. This CDR3 spans 15 amino acids. Germline values: CDR1 SGHVS, CDR2 FNYEAQ. Trimming stripped 8 bases from V and 8 bases from J, with 21 bases between. CDR3 in DNA: TGTGCCAGCTCGAAAGAGGTGCTCTCATCTGGGGAGCTGTTTTTT. Residues: CASSKEVLSSGELFF.

This clonotype was found a few times. At one boundary the junction diverges from the germline segment, which might be a read error. The V gene is TRBV28, the J gene TRBJ2-2; tentative D call: TRBD2 (6 bases). The CDR3 extends over 14 amino acids. Per germline, CDR1 MDHEN and CDR2 SYDVKM. The CDR3 DNA reads as TGTGGCAGCAGTTTACTAGCCCTGGCCGGGGAGCTGTTTTTT. Amino acids: CGSSLLALAGELFF.

This clonotype was recorded at least ten times. V and J are TRBV12-3 or TRBV12-4 and TRBJ1-2, with 9 bases that match TRBD1. The trim removed 4 bases at V and 3 bases at J, leaving 6 bases unmatched. CDR3 length: 15 residues. CDR3 loop: CASSSGQGHHYGYTF. Written as DNA, the CDR3 is TGTGCCAGCAGTTCCGGACAGGGGCACCACTATGGCTACACCTTC.

This clonotype was recorded at least ten times. V is TRBV6-6 and J is TRBJ2-7; D is unresolved. The germline V gene has CDR1 MNHNY and CDR2 SVGAGI (reference sequence). The germline V and J ends were trimmed by 0 bases and 1 base, with 7 bases remaining between them. The CDR3 extends over 14 amino acids. CDR3 sequence: CASSYSRQSYEQYF. CDR3 nucleotide sequence: TGTGCCAGCAGTTACTCGAGGCAGTCCTACGAGCAGTACTTC.

In this sample, this clonotype turned up many times. The rearrangement joins TRBV6-1 to TRBJ2-7, with D perhaps TRBD1 or TRBD2 (6 bases each). V gave up 7 bases and J gave up 1 base, with 17 bases separating them. CDR1 MNHNS and CDR2 SASEGT come from the germline V gene. The CDR3 contains 15 residues. Here the CDR3 reads CASTPYGGGSYEQYF. For the CDR3, the DNA is TGTGCCAGCACCCCCTACGGGGGCGGGTCCTACGAGCAGTACTTC.